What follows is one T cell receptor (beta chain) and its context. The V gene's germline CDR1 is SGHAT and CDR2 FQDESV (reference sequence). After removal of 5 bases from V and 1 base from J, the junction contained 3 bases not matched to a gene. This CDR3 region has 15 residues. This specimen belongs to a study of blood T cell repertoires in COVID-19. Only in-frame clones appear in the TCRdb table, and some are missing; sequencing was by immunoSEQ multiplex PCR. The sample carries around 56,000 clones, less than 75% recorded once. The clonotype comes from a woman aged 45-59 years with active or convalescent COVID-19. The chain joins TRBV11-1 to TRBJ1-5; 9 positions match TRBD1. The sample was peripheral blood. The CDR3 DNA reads TGTGCCAGCAGCCTTACAGGGGGCAGCAATCAGCCCCAGCATTTT. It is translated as CASSLTGGSNQPQHF.